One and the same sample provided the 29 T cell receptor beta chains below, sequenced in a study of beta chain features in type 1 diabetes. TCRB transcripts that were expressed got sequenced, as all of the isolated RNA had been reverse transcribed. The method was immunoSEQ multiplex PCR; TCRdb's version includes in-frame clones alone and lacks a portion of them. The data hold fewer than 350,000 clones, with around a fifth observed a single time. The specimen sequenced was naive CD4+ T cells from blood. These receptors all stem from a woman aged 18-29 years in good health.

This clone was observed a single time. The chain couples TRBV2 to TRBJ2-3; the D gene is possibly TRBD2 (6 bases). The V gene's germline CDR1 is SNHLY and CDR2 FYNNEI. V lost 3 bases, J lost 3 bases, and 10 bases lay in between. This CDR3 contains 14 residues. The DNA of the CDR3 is TGTGCCAGCAGTGACGGGGGTGGGACAGATACGCAGTATTTT. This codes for CASSDGGGTDTQYF.

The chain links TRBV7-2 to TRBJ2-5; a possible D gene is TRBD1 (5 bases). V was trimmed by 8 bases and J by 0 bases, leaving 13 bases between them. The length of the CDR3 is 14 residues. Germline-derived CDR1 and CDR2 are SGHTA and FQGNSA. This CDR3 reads CASYGALNQETQYF. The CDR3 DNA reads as TGTGCCAGCTATGGGGCCTTAAACCAAGAGACCCAGTACTTC.

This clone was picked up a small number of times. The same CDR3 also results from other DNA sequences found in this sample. The CDR3 loop reads CSVASGNTIYF. The CDR3 bases are TGCAGCGTGGCCTCTGGAAACACCATATATTTT. V usage is TRBV29-1 and J usage is TRBJ1-3; D remains ambiguous. Germline V gene data show CDR1 as SQVTM and CDR2 as ANQGSEA. V was shortened by 6 bases and J by 0 bases, with 3 bases between the two germline ends. The CDR3 totals 11 residues.

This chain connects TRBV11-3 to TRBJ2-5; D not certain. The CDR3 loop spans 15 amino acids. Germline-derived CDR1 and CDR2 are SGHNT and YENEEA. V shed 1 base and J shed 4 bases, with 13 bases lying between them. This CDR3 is CASSLATRPGETQYF. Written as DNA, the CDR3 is TGTGCCAGCAGCTTAGCTACTCGCCCTGGAGAGACCCAGTACTTC.

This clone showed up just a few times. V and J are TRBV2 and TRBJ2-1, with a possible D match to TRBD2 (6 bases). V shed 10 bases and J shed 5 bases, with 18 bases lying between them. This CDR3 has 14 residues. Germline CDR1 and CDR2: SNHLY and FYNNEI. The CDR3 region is CATAFGTYDNEQFF. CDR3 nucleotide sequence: TGTGCCACGGCCTTCGGGACTTATGACAATGAGCAGTTCTTC.

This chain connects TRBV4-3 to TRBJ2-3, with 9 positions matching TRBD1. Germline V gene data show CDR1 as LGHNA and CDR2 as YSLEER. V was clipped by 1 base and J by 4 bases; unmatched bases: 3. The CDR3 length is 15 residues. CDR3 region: CASSQARTGADTQYF. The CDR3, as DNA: TGCGCCAGCAGCCAAGCTCGGACAGGGGCAGATACGCAGTATTTT.

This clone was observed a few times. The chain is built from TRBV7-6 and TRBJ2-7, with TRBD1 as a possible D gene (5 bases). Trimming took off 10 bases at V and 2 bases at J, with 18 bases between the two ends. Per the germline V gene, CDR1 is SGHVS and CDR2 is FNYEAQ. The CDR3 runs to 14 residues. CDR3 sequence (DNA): TGTGCCATGGCCTGGGGCCCTTTCCCCTACGAGCAGTACTTC. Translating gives CAMAWGPFPYEQYF. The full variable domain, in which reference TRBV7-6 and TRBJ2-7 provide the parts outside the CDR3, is GAGVSQSPRYKVTKRGQDVALRCDPISGHVSLYWYRQALGQGPEFLTYFNYEAQQDKSGLPNDRFSAERPEGSISTLTIQRTEQRDSAMYRCAMAWGPFPYEQYFGPGTRLTVT.

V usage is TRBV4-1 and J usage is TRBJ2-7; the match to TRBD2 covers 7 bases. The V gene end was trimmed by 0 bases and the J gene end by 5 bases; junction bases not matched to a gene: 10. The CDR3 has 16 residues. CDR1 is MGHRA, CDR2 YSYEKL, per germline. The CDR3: CASSQDISAGVNEQYF. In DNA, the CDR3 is TGCGCCAGCAGCCAAGATATATCGGCGGGAGTCAACGAGCAGTACTTC.

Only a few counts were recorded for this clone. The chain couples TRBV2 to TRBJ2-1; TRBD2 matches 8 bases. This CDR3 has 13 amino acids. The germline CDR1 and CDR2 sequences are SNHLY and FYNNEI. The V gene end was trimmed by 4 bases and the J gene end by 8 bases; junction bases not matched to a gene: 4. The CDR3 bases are TGTGCCAGCAGTGCCCGGGGGGGGGATGAGCAGTTCTTC. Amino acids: CASSARGGDEQFF.

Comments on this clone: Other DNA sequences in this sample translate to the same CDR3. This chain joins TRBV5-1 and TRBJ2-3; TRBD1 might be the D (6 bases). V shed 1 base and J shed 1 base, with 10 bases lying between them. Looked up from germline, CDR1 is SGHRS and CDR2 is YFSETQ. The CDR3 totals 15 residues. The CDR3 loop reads CASSLPRQGTDTQYF. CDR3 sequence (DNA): TGCGCCAGCAGCTTGCCGCGACAGGGCACAGATACGCAGTATTTT.

CDR3 DNA sequence: TGTGCCTGGGGAACCGGAGGTTCACCCCTCCACTTT. It codes for CAWGTGGSPLHF. The J gene is TRBJ1-6, the V gene TRBV30; D uncertain. The CDR3 totals 12 residues. Germline CDR1 reads GTSNPN; CDR2 reads SVGIG (reference sequence). The V and J ends lost 5 bases and 9 bases respectively, with 11 bases between them.

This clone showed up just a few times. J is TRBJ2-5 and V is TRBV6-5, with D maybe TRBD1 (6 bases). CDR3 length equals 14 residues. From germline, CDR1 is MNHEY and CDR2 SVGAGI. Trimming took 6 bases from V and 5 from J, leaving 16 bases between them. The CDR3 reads CASRGNRVRETQYF. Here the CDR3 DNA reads TGTGCCAGCAGGGGAAACAGGGTTCGGGAGACCCAGTACTTC.

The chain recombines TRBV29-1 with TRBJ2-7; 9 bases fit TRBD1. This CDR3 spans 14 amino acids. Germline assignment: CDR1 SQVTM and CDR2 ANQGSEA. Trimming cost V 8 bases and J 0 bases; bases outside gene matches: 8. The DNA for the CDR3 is TGCAGCCATATAACAGGGGGCCCCTCCTACGAGCAGTACTTC. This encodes CSHITGGPSYEQYF.

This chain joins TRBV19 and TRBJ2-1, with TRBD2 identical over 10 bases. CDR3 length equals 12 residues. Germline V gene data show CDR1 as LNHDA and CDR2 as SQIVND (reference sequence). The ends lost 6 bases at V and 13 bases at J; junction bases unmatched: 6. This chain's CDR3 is CASRGASGSQFF. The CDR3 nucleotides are TGTGCCAGTAGAGGGGCTAGCGGGAGTCAGTTCTTC. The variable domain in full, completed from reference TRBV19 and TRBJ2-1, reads DGGITQSPKYLFRKEGQNVTLSCEQNLNHDAMYWYRQDPGQGLRLIYYSQIVNDFQKGDIAEGYSVSREKKESFPLTVTSAQKNPTAFYLCASRGASGSQFFGPGTRLTVL.

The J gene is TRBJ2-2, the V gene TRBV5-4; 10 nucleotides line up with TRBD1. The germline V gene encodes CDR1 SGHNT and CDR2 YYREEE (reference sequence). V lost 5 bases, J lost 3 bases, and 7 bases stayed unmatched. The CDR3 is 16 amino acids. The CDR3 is CASRADRGQYTGELFF. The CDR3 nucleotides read TGTGCCAGCAGGGCTGACAGGGGGCAATACACCGGGGAGCTGTTTTTT.

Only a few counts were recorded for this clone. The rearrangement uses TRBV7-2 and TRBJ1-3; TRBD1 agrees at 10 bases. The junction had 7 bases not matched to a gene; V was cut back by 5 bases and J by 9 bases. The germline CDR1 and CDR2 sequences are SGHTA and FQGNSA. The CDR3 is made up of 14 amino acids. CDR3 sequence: CASSRDRGQSTIYF. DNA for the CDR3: TGTGCCAGCAGCCGGGACAGGGGACAAAGCACCATATATTTT.

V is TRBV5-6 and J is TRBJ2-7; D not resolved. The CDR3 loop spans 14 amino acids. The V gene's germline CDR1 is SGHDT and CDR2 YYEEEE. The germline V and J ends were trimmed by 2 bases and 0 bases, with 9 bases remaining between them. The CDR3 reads CASSFGRPSYEQYF. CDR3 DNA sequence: TGTGCCAGCAGCTTTGGGCGCCCCTCCTACGAGCAGTACTTC.

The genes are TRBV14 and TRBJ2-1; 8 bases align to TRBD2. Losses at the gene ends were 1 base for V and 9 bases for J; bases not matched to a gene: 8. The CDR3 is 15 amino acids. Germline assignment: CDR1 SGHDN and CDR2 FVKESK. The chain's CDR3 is CASSQVTGGVGEQFF. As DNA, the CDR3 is TGTGCCAGCAGCCAAGTGACCGGGGGGGTTGGTGAGCAGTTCTTC.

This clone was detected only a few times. CDR3 sequence reads: CATSRLPQGDTEAFF. CDR3 in DNA: TGTGCCACCAGCAGACTACCACAGGGGGACACTGAAGCTTTCTTT. V is TRBV15 and J is TRBJ1-1, with 8 bases aligning to TRBD1. Germline V gene data show CDR1 as LNHNV and CDR2 as YYDKDF (reference sequence). The V segment lost 2 bases and the J segment 3 bases; nucleotides outside the gene matches: 5. The CDR3 is 15 amino acids.

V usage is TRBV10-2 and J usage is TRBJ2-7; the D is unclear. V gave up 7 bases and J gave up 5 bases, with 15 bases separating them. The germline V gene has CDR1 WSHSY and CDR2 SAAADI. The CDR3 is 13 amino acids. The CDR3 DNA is TGCGCCAGCACCGGGTCAAATTCCCACGAGCAGTACTTC. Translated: CASTGSNSHEQYF.

Written as DNA, the CDR3 is TGTGCCAGCAGCCTGACTAGCGGGGGGGCCTATAGCTACAATGAGCAGTTCTTC. Protein product: CASSLTSGGAYSYNEQFF. The chain is built from TRBV5-4 and TRBJ2-1; 14 bases map to TRBD2. The CDR3 spans 18 residues. V gave up 4 bases and J gave up 3 bases; unmatched junction bases: 9. Germline V lookup: CDR1 SGHNT, CDR2 YYREEE (reference sequence).

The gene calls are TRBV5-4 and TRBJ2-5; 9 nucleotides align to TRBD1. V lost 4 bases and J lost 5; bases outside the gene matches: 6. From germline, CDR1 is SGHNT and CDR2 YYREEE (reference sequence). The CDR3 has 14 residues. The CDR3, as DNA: TGTGCCAGCAGCGCCGGACAGGGGCAGGAGACCCAGTACTTC. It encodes CASSAGQGQETQYF. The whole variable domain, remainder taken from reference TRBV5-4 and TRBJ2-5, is ETGVTQSPTHLIKTRGQQVTLRCSSQSGHNTVSWYQQALGQGPQFIFQYYREEENGRGNFPPRFSGLQFPNYSSELNVNALELDDSALYLCASSAGQGQETQYFGPGTRLLVL.

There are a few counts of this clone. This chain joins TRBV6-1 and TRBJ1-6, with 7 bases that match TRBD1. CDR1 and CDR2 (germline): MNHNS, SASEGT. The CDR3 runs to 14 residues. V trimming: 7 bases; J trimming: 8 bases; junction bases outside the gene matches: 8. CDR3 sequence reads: CASNRQGLDSPLHF. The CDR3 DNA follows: TGTGCCAGCAACCGACAGGGCTTAGATTCACCCCTCCACTTT.

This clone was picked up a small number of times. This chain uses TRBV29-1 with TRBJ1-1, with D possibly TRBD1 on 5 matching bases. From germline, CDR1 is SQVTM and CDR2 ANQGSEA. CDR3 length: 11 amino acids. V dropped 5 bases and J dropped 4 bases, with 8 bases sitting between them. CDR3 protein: CSVQGGTEAFF. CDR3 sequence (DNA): TGCAGCGTTCAGGGTGGCACTGAAGCTTTCTTT.

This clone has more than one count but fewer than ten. The CDR3 region has the DNA TGCGCCAGCAGCTTGCACAGGGCCTACGAGCAGTACTTC. Its translation: CASSLHRAYEQYF. V and J are TRBV5-1 and TRBJ2-7; D possibly corresponds to TRBD1 (6 bases). Per the germline V gene, CDR1 is SGHRS and CDR2 is YFSETQ. There are 13 residues in the CDR3. V lost 1 base and J lost 2, with 7 bases in between. Complete variable domain (other parts from reference TRBV5-1 and TRBJ2-7): KAGVTQTPRYLIKTRGQQVTLSCSPISGHRSVSWYQQTPGQGLQFLFEYFSETQRNKGNFPGRFSGRQFSNSRSEMNVSTLELGDSALYLCASSLHRAYEQYFGPGTRLTVT.

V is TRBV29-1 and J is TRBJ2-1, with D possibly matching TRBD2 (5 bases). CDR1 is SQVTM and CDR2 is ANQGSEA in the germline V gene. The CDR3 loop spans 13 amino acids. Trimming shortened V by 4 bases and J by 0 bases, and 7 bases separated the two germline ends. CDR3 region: CSVVGSSYNEQFF. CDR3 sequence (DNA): TGCAGCGTTGTGGGGAGCTCCTACAATGAGCAGTTCTTC.

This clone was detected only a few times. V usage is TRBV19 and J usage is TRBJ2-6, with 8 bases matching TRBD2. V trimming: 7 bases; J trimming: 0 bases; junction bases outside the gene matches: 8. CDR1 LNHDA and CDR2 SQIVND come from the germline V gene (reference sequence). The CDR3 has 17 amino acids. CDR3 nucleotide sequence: TGTGCCAGTACCATACGGGAGGGCGGCTCTGGGGCCAACGTCCTGACTTTC. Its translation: CASTIREGGSGANVLTF.

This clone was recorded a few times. CDR3 protein: CASSPPSGEGETQYF. The CDR3 bases are TGTGCCAGCTCACCACCTTCAGGGGAGGGAGAGACCCAGTACTTC. The chain carries TRBV18 and TRBJ2-5; the D gene is possibly TRBD2 (7 bases). This CDR3 is 15 amino acids long. Germline loops: CDR1 KGHSH, CDR2 LQKENI. The V gene lost 0 bases and the J gene lost 4 bases, with 12 bases spanning the gap.

The CDR3 nucleotides read TGTGCCAGCAGCATGAGCGGGACAGGGGGCCCCCCAGAGCAGTTCTTC. Translation: CASSMSGTGGPPEQFF. The rearrangement uses TRBV11-1 and TRBJ2-1; 12 nucleotides match TRBD1. The CDR3 is made up of 16 amino acids. Germline CDR1 reads SGHAT; CDR2 reads FQDESV (reference sequence). After removal of 5 bases from V and 10 bases from J, the junction contained 12 bases not matched to a gene. Together with reference TRBV11-1 and TRBJ2-1, the CDR3 gives the full variable domain: EAEVAQSPRYKITEKSQAVAFWCDPISGHATLYWYRQILGQGPELLVQFQDESVVDDSQLPKDRFSAERLKGVDSTLKIQPAELGDSAMYLCASSMSGTGGPPEQFFGPGTRLTVL.